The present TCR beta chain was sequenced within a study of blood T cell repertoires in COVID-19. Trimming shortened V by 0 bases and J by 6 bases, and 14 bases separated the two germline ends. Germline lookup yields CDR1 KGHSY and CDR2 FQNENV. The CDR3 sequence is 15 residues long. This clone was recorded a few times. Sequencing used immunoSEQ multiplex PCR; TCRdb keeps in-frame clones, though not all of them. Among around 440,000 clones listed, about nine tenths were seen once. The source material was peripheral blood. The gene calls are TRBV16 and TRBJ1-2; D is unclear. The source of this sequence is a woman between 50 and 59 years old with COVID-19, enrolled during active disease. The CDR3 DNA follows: TGTGCCAGCAGCCAATCTTACCGGTCTGAGGATGGCTACACCTTC. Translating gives CASSQSYRSEDGYTF.